This T cell receptor (beta chain) stems from a study of spatial heterogeneity in lung cancer. On the study more broadly: The average count in raw reads for each unique TCR and UMI combination exceeded nine appearances.

Noted time point: sample taken at primary tumor resection. TCRs were sequenced from unsorted whole RNA of tumor, nontumor lung or PBMC. TCRdb re-called the 5' RACE reads through MiXCR, storing one row per CDR3 protein. This sample has 20,000 to 25,000 distinct CDR3 sequences, with approximately 4.2% found just once. Germline CDR1 reads SNHLY; CDR2 reads FYNNEI. This CDR3 region has 13 residues. Trimming removed 7 bases at V and 0 bases at J, with 8 bases between. This chain connects TRBV2 to TRBJ2-3; no definite D call. This receptor was obtained from a male donor with early-stage non-small cell lung cancer. This sample comprised PBMCs, obtained at surgery. The CDR3 protein is CASIVRSTDTQYF. In nucleotides, the CDR3 is TGTGCCAGCATAGTGCGAAGCACAGATACGCAGTATTTT.